This T cell receptor beta chain appears in the sequencing data of a study of human T cells and chemical hapten exposure. This clonotype was counted ten times or more. The time point denotes: patch test 1, 2 weeks after DPC sensitization. Treatment reported: therapeutic diphenylcyclopropenone sensitization with weekly scalp DPC. TCRdb analysed the RACE reads with MiXCR anew, one entry per CDR3 protein. The top ten clones hold over 2% of a sample with some 380,000 distinct CDR3 sequences, around 4.8% of them seen once. The CDR3 totals 14 residues. The J segment lost 5 bases and the V segment lost 0 bases, leaving 1 base of the junction unmatched. In germline, CDR1 is SGDLS, CDR2 YYNGEE.

This chain links TRBV9 with TRBJ2-3; 9 bases align to TRBD2. The sample here was whole blood, taken in connection with sensitization to the hapten diphenylcyclopropenone (DPC). This TCR derives from a woman between 45 and 60 years old with alopecia areata. Some clones in this sample may be carry-over from other donors' samples. CDR3 DNA: TGTGCCAGCAGCGTAGTAGCGGGGGTAGATACGCAGTATTTT. It translates to CASSVVAGVDTQYF.